This T cell receptor beta chain was sequenced for a study of graft-versus-host responses after intestinal transplantation. With respect to this clone: Its antigen remains unidentified.

Findings of the study overall: Detected in recipient marrow were GvH clones, some of which were first observed in ileum or blood. Within the allografts of patients who had graft-donor T cell macrochimerism, graft-versus-host to host-versus-graft clonal ratios were high.

The CDR3 sequence is 16 residues long. Germline CDR1 LGHNA, CDR2 YNFKEQ. The germline V and J ends were trimmed by 2 bases and 0 bases, with 12 bases remaining between them. Assay used: immunoSEQ multiplex PCR; TCRdb lists only in-frame clones, some missing. The sample contains some 120,000 clones, 90% to 95% of which appear only once. The sequenced sample was unstimulated CD8+ T cells sorted from spleen or lymph node cells, obtained before transplant. The V and J genes are TRBV4-2 and TRBJ2-3; D may be TRBD2 (6 bases). The TCR was taken from a human donor who was the organ donor for an intestinal transplant. CDR3 sequence: CASSQPTGTSTDTQYF. DNA of the CDR3: TGTGCCAGCAGCCAACCCACCGGGACTAGCACAGATACGCAGTATTTT.